This TCR beta chain is drawn from a study of cytomegalovirus exposure and HLA in healthy donors (TCRdb year 2017). Turning to the overall study: According to an earlier analysis of a few hundred of the donors, 150 million to 200 million T cells yielded 117 million unique TCR beta sequences and about 300 Gb of sequence data. The study combined high-throughput TCR immunosequencing, statistical association of individual TCRs with disease status, and machine learning to predict cytomegalovirus infection status. Every discovery cohort repertoire had been produced on one sequencing platform. On average, about 200,000 unique TCR beta nucleotide sequences were sequenced per donor among 398 genotyped donors of the cohort, with around 19% of those sequences being non-productive. The later analysis used no new phenotypic data to find candidate immune exposures, relying instead on TCR beta sequences and their occurrence across donors. Along with the approximately 700-subject first cohort, a separate validation cohort of 120 different subjects was used. Roughly 5 DR-DQ haplotypes were treated as single units for association and clustering because of strong linkage in the cohort. In a later analysis, previously published TCR beta repertoires from 500 to 750 donors were re-analyzed and high-resolution HLA genotyping was added so that TCR occurrence patterns could be studied. Genome-wide SNP genotypes for about 65% of the roughly 700 donors were used in a later genetic analysis, which treated that subset as a discovery cohort. Of the approximately 400 genotyped donors, about 80% fell in the genetic ancestry cluster associated with self-reported Caucasian donors. Roughly 300 gigabases of sequencing data and approximately 84 million unique TCR sequences were included in an early release covering around 600 HLA-typed donors. Typing coverage differed by locus: A, B, C, DRB1 and DQB1 were typed in roughly 620-640 donors, DQA1 in 522, DPA1 in around 580, and DPB1 in just under 490. To decide whether each TCR beta V gene segment behaved as functional or pseudogenic, an earlier analysis of some 580 of the donors relied on high-throughput TCR beta sequencing. Class I and class II HLA loci were covered by the typing at four-digit resolution. Alongside the repertoire data, information on donor age, sex, ethnicity and CMV serostatus was compiled. The T cell repertoires of some 670 subjects were profiled by immunosequencing and related to cytomegalovirus serostatus. The aim of the study was to test whether cataloging public T cell receptors could identify signatures of past pathogen exposure.

Preparation of the library involved the immunoSEQ multiplex PCR assay. A mixture of 60 forward primers for TCR Vbeta segments and 13 reverse primers for TCR Jbeta segments was used in the multiplex PCR. The CDR3 region of rearranged TCR beta genes was amplified from genomic DNA by a multiplex PCR assay. On the Illumina HiSeq System, the amplified TCR beta libraries were sequenced as 87-base-pair reads. The published analysis was carried out like this. A later analysis counted tens of millions of unique TCR beta chains across the 690 or so repertoires, and 9.5 million to 11 million of these chains were shared by at least two donors. To remove PCR and sequencing errors, raw reads were error-corrected and collapsed into unique sequences using a nearest-neighbor algorithm that merged closely related sequences. To assign V, D and J gene segments, CDR3 sequences were aligned to IMGT reference sequences. For a sequence to be retained, a match of at least six nucleotides was required to both a V gene segment and a J gene segment. Rearrangements were called productive when the CDR3 lacked stop codons and stayed in frame with V and J; all others were non-productive. CDR3 was defined by IMGT convention, running from the second conserved V-encoded cysteine to the conserved J-encoded phenylalanine. The earlier analysis of roughly 590 of the donors excluded any sequence lacking an unambiguous match to a single V gene segment. In an earlier analysis of approximately 500 of the donors, a V segment was called functional when productive rearrangements were above 56.7%, and segregating when the standard deviation between donors exceeded 5%. A statistical classification framework was built to diagnose cytomegalovirus status from the catalog of TCR beta chain sequences. In a later analysis, V and J genes were assigned by comparing TCR nucleotide sequences against IMGT/GENE-DB human TR gene sequences. Using the TCRdist pipeline, a later analysis assigned CDR3 sequences along with most-parsimonious VDJ recombination scenarios. A later analysis defined each TCR beta chain by its CDR3 amino acid sequence plus V-gene family, and excluded reads lacking a unique V-gene family. As a way to deal with suspected cross-contamination and a sequencing artifact, a later analysis dropped over 550 nucleotide sequences that were highly shared and had low generation probability. For each public chain, a later analysis derived a clonal expansion index from normalized ranks of inferred template counts within each repertoire. A later analysis computed generation probabilities with a VDJ recombination model fitted to out-of-frame rearrangements, and checked the results against IGoR. A later analysis scored TCR-TCR, TCR-HLA and TCR-CMV co-occurrence with hypergeometric tests, applying a repertoire-size bias correction to TCR pairs. A later analysis estimated false discovery rates by permuting HLA or CMV assignments 20 times. In a later analysis, co-occurring TCRs were grouped using DBSCAN, with TCRdist sequence similarity added in when clustering inside HLA-allele-positive subsets. Co-occurrence clustering excluded repertoires with fewer than 30,000 or more than 120,000 public chains, plus five with anomalous nucleotide sharing. This immuneACCESS table, as held by TCRdb, lists in-frame sequences with V and J called but not all clones. Of the missing ones, under half trace to an unresolved V gene in checked studies; the others have no known cause. V and J calls and clone size are copied from that table; D and trimming were computed from the DNA. Counted in this sample were approximately 130,000 clones; approximately 72% of them appeared once. The top ten clones comprise 2.9% of the sample.

As to this clone: Its antigen remains unidentified. No qualities accompany the bases; no much larger clone lies one base away.

In the germline V gene, CDR1 corresponds to SGHVS and CDR2 to FQNEAQ. The CDR3 spans 19 residues, from the cysteine through the phenylalanine. The only DNA kept is the CDR3, 57 bases in frame from the first base. In total, approximately 690 healthy bone marrow donors made up the cohort. At the time of sampling, every cohort member was nominally healthy, though immune exposures that went unrecorded were likely present. Of the approximately 610 cohort members, approximately 300 had positive CMV serostatus and 350 to 450 had negative CMV serostatus, and CMV serostatus was not recorded for the donor. Each donor provided a peripheral blood sample, and peripheral blood mononuclear cells were used for TCR beta sequencing. Genomic DNA extraction from the blood cell samples was performed with the Qiagen DNeasy Blood Extraction Kit. General findings and caveats noted by the study authors: About 17 rarely observed V segments, including chromosome 9 orphons, were excluded from the earlier analysis of approximately 500 of the donors because counts were too low. An earlier analysis of 587 of the donors showed that most TCR beta V segments appeared in productive rearrangements either about 87% or about 30% of the time, which broadly matched IMGT annotations. Correlated functional status among segregating V segments might reflect linkage disequilibrium, but an unknown experimental factor could not be ruled out. A later genetic analysis reported fewer N-insertions in productive TCRs among donors in an Asian-associated ancestry cluster than the approximately 700-donor mean. In vitro tests confirmed that a few of the cytomegalovirus-associated TCR beta chains recognize cytomegalovirus antigens. Several of the top co-occurrence clusters appeared to be linked to parvovirus B19, influenza, CMV and Epstein-Barr virus, according to a later analysis. According to a later analysis, most CMV-associated TCR beta chains appeared to be HLA-restricted, and the HLA associations seemed to be driven largely by CMV exposure. Because HLA typing was missing for some donors at each locus, association tests included only the typed subset. Only TCR beta chains were sequenced in this cohort, and the absence of alpha or paired-chain data limited detectable features. A further reported finding was that TCR beta sequences accurately predicted the HLA-A and HLA-B alleles for most subjects in the first cohort. For the cohort, immune exposure information was limited to CMV serostatus. A group of highly shared sequence variants was considered likely to be a technical artifact of the sequencing pipeline. It was suggested by the authors that the approach could potentially be generalized to other disease states and immunological phenotypes. In both the original and validation cohorts, the classifier was reported to diagnose cytomegalovirus status with high specificity and sensitivity. Strong co-occurrence of HLA alleles, especially DR and DQ, made assigning TCR associations to individual alleles difficult. A total of some 180 TCR beta chains were listed by the study as associated with cytomegalovirus. At a false discovery rate of 0.05, a later analysis linked 15,000 to 20,000 TCR beta sequences to specific HLA alleles. In a later analysis, the rate of TCR association differed among HLA loci, with DRB1 alleles having the most associated TCRs and HLA-C alleles having the fewest. A later analysis found that HLA-associated TCR beta chains were more clonally expanded and had lower generation probabilities than equally common non-associated chains. Most TCR sequences were seen in very few donors, while some public TCRs were found in many individuals. Sequencing depth was assumed to be roughly uniform across donors in the presence/absence analyses, though that assumption may not hold. Some IMGT-functional V segments, including TRBV6-2 and TRBV6-3, could not be told apart with the 87-base-pair reads, so those segments were excluded. A later genetic analysis associated a missense DCLRE1C variant with V-gene and J-gene trimming of TCR beta chains, and an independent cohort replicated the association.

The specimen was PBMCs. The sequence came from a human donor in good health. The chain employs TRBV7-8 and TRBJ2-5; TRBD2 lines up with 8 middle nucleotides. Matching the DNA end better, TRBJ2-7 makes the J call doubtful. CDR3 loop: CASSLVEAGDGFGPYEQYF. The DNA reads as follows: TGTGCCAGCAGCTTAGTAGAAGCGGGAGATGGTTTTGGTCCCTACGAGCAGTACTTC.